A selection of T cell receptor beta chains follows, all from one sample in a study of blood T cells in healthy people across ages. TCRdb ran MiXCR on the 5' RACE reads and lists one entry per CDR3 protein. The data show around 800,000 distinct CDR3 sequences, approximately 67% seen once. The sample was blood. The source is a man younger than 45 in good health. The CDR3 runs from the conserved cysteine through the conserved F or W. D genes are given only for firm matches. The listing skips clone size in some rows; elsewhere it reads once, few, many or a size class.

v_call	clone_size	d_call	j_call	cdr3_nt	cdr3_aa
TRBV10-3	NA	TRBD1	TRBJ2-3	TGTGCCATCCTCCAAGGGGCCAGGGGGCGTGCAGATACGCAGTATTTT	CAILQGARGRADTQYF
TRBV7-8	few	NA	TRBJ1-2	TGTGCCAGCAGCTCAGGACGGACAAAGGCCTTTGTTTATGGCTACACCTTC	CASSSGRTKAFVYGYTF
TRBV4-2	NA	NA	TRBJ2-5	TGTGCCAGCAGCCAAGCGGCTAGCTTGGAGACCCAGTACTTC	CASSQAASLETQYF
TRBV3-1	few	NA	TRBJ2-3	TGTGCCACCAAAAGGGAGGGGGGGACGCAGTATTTT	CATKREGGTQYF
TRBV10-3	NA	NA	TRBJ2-7	TGTGCCATCAGTGCTAACCCGGGGCAGGGCTACGAGCAGTACTTC	CAISANPGQGYEQYF
TRBV28	NA	NA	TRBJ2-4	TGTGCCAGCAGTCCGGACAGCCCCGCTCGAGACATTCAGTACTTC	CASSPDSPARDIQYF
TRBV7-9	NA	TRBD1	TRBJ1-2	TGTGCCAGCAGCACAGAGGACAGGGCAAATGGCTACACCTTC	CASSTEDRANGYTF
TRBV7-9	few	NA	TRBJ1-2	TGTGCCAGCAGCCCGACAGCTTTCTATGGCTACACCTTC	CASSPTAFYGYTF
TRBV3-1	few	NA	TRBJ1-2	TGTGCCAGCAGCCAGGGGGACGCCGGGACAAAAGTCGTCTATGGCTACACCTTC	CASSQGDAGTKVVYGYTF
TRBV5-1	NA	TRBD2	TRBJ2-3	TGCGCCAGCAGCCCGGGGGGTTCCGAAGATACGCAGTATTTT	CASSPGGSEDTQYF
TRBV9	NA	NA	TRBJ1-5	TGTGCCAGCAGCGTAGCTCTGGCAGGAAATAGCAATCAGCCCCAGCATTTT	CASSVALAGNSNQPQHF
TRBV9	few	NA	TRBJ1-2	TGTGCCAGCAGCGGCAGACGGCATGGCTACACCTTC	CASSGRRHGYTF
TRBV20-1	NA	NA	TRBJ1-2	TGCAGTGCTCAATTGAACCTCTATGGCTACACCTTC	CSAQLNLYGYTF
TRBV15	NA	NA	TRBJ1-5	TGTGCCACCAGTGGACGCAGGAACGGCAATCAGCCCCAGCATTTT	CATSGRRNGNQPQHF
TRBV4-1	once	TRBD1	TRBJ2-1	TGCGCCAGCAGCCAGCTTGACAGGGGGATCTCCTACAATGAGCAGTTCTTC	CASSQLDRGISYNEQFF
TRBV28	NA	NA	TRBJ1-2	TGTGCCAGCAGTTTAACCCTCTATGGCTACACCTTC	CASSLTLYGYTF
TRBV6-6	once	TRBD2	TRBJ2-3	TGTGCCAGCAACCCCCCCGGACTAGCGGGGGGAACAGATACGCAGTATTTT	CASNPPGLAGGTDTQYF
TRBV7-2	few	NA	TRBJ2-1	TGTGCCAGCAGCTTATATGGGGCTCTAGGAGGTGAGCAGTTCTTC	CASSLYGALGGEQFF
TRBV5-4	few	TRBD1	TRBJ2-4	TGTGCCAGCAGCTCAGGGGGCGCAGCCAAAAACATTCAGTACTTC	CASSSGGAAKNIQYF
TRBV20-1	NA	TRBD1	TRBJ2-7	TGCAGTGCGTCACGGACAGGGCACTCCTACGAGCAGTACTTC	CSASRTGHSYEQYF
TRBV12-3/TRBV12-4	NA	TRBD1	TRBJ1-6	TGTGCCAGCAGACTCGGGACAGTATATTCACCCCTCCACTTT	CASRLGTVYSPLHF
TRBV28	NA	TRBD2	TRBJ2-3	TGTGCCAGCAGTTTGTTAGTCGGAGGGACTAGCGAGGATACGCAGTATTTT	CASSLLVGGTSEDTQYF
TRBV12-3/TRBV12-4	NA	NA	TRBJ2-5	TGTGCCACCAGCCAGGGCGGGACCCAGTACTTC	CATSQGGTQYF
TRBV14	NA	NA	TRBJ2-7	TGTGCCAGCAGCCCTGCGGGACAGTTCCACGAGCAGTACTTC	CASSPAGQFHEQYF
TRBV19	NA	TRBD1	TRBJ2-7	TGTGCCAGTAGCCTGCCCGGCAGGGGGCCTTACGAGCAGTACTTC	CASSLPGRGPYEQYF
TRBV29-1	NA	NA	TRBJ2-7	TGCAGCGTTCTTGACCCCCTACAGGACTCCTACGAGCAGTACTTC	CSVLDPLQDSYEQYF
TRBV6-1	few	NA	TRBJ2-6	TGTGCCAGCAGTGAATTTGCCTTAGCCGGGGCCAACGTCCTGACTTTC	CASSEFALAGANVLTF
TRBV6-2/TRBV6-3	NA	NA	TRBJ2-5	TGTGCCAGCAGTTACAGCTCGGCCGCCCAAGAGACCCAGTACTTC	CASSYSSAAQETQYF
TRBV4-2	many	TRBD2	TRBJ2-3	TGTGCCAGCAGCCAACGGTCTAGCGGTACAGATACGCAGTATTTT	CASSQRSSGTDTQYF
TRBV5-1	NA	NA	TRBJ2-2	TGCGCCAGCCACAGAGAGGGGGTCACCGGGGAGCTGTTTTTT	CASHREGVTGELFF
TRBV9	few	NA	TRBJ1-2	TGTGCCAGCGCCAAGGGGTCAGCCTATGGCTACACCTTC	CASAKGSAYGYTF
TRBV12-3/TRBV12-4	NA	NA	TRBJ1-2	TGTGCCAGCAGTTTACTCGGGGCGCTTAACAATGGCTACACCTTC	CASSLLGALNNGYTF
TRBV4-2	NA	NA	TRBJ2-7	TGTGCCAGCAGCCAAGACGGGCGCTACGAGCAGTACTTC	CASSQDGRYEQYF
TRBV7-2	few	NA	TRBJ2-7	TGTGCCAGCAGCTTAGCGGAACAGGGGAGGTGGTCCTACGAGCAGTACTTC	CASSLAEQGRWSYEQYF
TRBV12-3/TRBV12-4	NA	NA	TRBJ2-6	TGTGCCAGCAGTGGACTGGACATGAAGGAGTCTGGGGCCAACGTCCTGACTTTC	CASSGLDMKESGANVLTF
TRBV7-9	few	NA	TRBJ1-2	TGTGCCAGCAGCCCCCGCCAGGGCATCTATGGCTACACCTTC	CASSPRQGIYGYTF
TRBV5-1	NA	TRBD1	TRBJ2-7	TGCGCCAGCAGCTTTCCGGACAGGGGCCCTCCCTACGAGCAGTACTTC	CASSFPDRGPPYEQYF
TRBV12-3/TRBV12-4	NA	TRBD2	TRBJ2-1	TGTGCCAGCAGTTCGGGCGGGGGGCCGTACAATGAGCAGTTCTTC	CASSSGGGPYNEQFF
TRBV27	NA	TRBD2	TRBJ2-1	TGTGCCAGCAGCAATAGCGGGAGCTCCTACAATGAGCAGTTCTTC	CASSNSGSSYNEQFF
TRBV10-3	NA	TRBD1	TRBJ2-6	TGTGCCATCAGGGAGGACAGGGGTTCCTCGGGGGCCAACGTCCTGACTTTC	CAIREDRGSSGANVLTF
TRBV3-1	NA	NA	TRBJ2-2	TGTGCCAGCAGCCAAGATCTAGACAGGAAGAACACCGGGGAGCTGTTTTTT	CASSQDLDRKNTGELFF
TRBV4-3	NA	NA	TRBJ2-4	TGCGCCAGCAGCCAAGATTCCCGGACGGTTGCCAAAAACATTCAGTACTTC	CASSQDSRTVAKNIQYF
TRBV13	NA	NA	TRBJ2-2	TGTGCCAGCAGCTTAGAGAGCGGGGAGCTGTTTTTT	CASSLESGELFF
TRBV15	NA	NA	TRBJ2-3	TGTGCCACCAGCAGAGATTTGAGATCAGATACGCAGTATTTT	CATSRDLRSDTQYF
TRBV6-2/TRBV6-3	NA	TRBD2	TRBJ2-6	TGTGCCAGCAGTTACTGGACTAGCGGGGCATCTTCTTACGGGGCCAACGTCCTGACTTTC	CASSYWTSGASSYGANVLTF
TRBV3-1	NA	NA	TRBJ2-3	TGTGCCAGCAGCCAAGTGGGATGGGAAACCATGCAGTATTTT	CASSQVGWETMQYF
TRBV7-9	few	NA	TRBJ1-6	TGTGCCAGCAGCTTAGAACGTAGCTCCTATAATTCACCCCTCCACTTT	CASSLERSSYNSPLHF
TRBV10-3	NA	NA	TRBJ1-1	TGTGCCATCAGTCCACAGAGCACTGAAGCTTTCTTT	CAISPQSTEAFF
TRBV20-1	NA	NA	TRBJ1-1	TGCAGTGCTAGAGCGACTGTTAACACTGAAGCTTTCTTT	CSARATVNTEAFF